This T cell receptor beta chain was found in a study of response to subunit inactivated influenza vaccine. Study findings and constraints: Every seasonal influenza vaccination brings in few new T cells, the authors suggested.

TCRdb recomputed calls from the RT-PCR reads with MiXCR, one row per CDR3 protein. The sample comprises 500,000 to 600,000 distinct CDR3 sequences, approximately 10% of which are singletons, and roughly 11% rests with the top ten. The sample holds a few counts of this clonotype. Its antigen is still unknown. This CDR3 is built from 17 residues. Deletions cut 4 bases from V and 2 bases from J, with 18 bases between. The same sample was also used in a study of T cells expressing NK-cell markers. That publication notes: Making the TCR beta cDNA relied on 5'RACE template switching with UMIs. Sorted CD3+CD56-NKG2C+, CD3+CD56+NKG2C- and CD3+CD56+NKG2C+ T cells were the source of the TCR beta repertoires. One of eight sequenced donors was HCMV-seronegative; the other seven were seropositive. In several experiments, sorting was confined to alpha-beta TCR T cells through use of an anti-gamma-delta TCR antibody.

The V gene is TRBV12-3 or TRBV12-4, the J gene TRBJ1-3, with D possibly matching TRBD1 (5 bases). Sequenced here: PBMCs from blood, sampled on the day of vaccination. The receptor comes from a man aged 50 or older who received an inactivated influenza vaccine. CDR3 loop: CASSSGGRKSPGNTIYF. The CDR3 DNA reads as TGTGCCAGCAGTTCCGGGGGAAGGAAAAGTCCTGGAAACACCATATATTTT.